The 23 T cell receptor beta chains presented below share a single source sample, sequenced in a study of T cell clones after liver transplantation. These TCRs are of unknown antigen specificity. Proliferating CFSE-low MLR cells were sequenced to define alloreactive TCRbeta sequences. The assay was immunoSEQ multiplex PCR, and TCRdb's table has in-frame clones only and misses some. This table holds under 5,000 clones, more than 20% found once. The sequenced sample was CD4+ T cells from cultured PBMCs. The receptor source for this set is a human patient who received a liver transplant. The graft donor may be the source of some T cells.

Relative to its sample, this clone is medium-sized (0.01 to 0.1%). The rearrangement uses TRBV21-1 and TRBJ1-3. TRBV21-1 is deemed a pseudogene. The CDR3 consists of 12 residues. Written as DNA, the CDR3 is TGTGCCCCGGGAGGTTTGGGAAACACCATATATTTT. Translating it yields CAPGGLGNTIYF.

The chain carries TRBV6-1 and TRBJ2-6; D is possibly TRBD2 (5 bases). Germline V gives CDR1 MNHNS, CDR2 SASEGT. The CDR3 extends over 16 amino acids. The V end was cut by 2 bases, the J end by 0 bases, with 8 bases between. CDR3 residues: CASSEPGSSGANVLTF. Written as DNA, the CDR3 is TGTGCCAGCAGTGAACCGGGGAGCTCTGGGGCCAACGTCCTGACTTTC.

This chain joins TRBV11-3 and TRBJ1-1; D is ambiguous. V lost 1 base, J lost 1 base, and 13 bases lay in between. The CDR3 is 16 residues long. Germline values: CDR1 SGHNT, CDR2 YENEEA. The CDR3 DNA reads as TGTGCCAGCAGCTTAGGAAGAACACTGAAGAACACTGAAGCTTTCTTT. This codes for CASSLGRTLKNTEAFF.

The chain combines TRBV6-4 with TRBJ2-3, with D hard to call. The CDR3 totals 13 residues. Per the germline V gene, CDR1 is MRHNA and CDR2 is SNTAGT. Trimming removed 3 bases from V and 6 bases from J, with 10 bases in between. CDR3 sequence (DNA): TGTGCCAGCAGTGAACACAGCGATGATACGCAGTATTTT. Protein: CASSEHSDDTQYF.

CDR3 in amino acids: CASSQEGGTGAGANVLTF. CDR3 DNA: TGCGCCAGCAGCCAAGAAGGGGGCACGGGCGCTGGGGCCAACGTCCTGACTTTC. This chain uses TRBV4-3 with TRBJ2-6; 7 bases map to TRBD1. This CDR3 contains 18 residues. In germline, CDR1 is LGHNA, CDR2 YSLEER. V shed 0 bases and J 2 bases; nucleotides not matched to a gene: 7.

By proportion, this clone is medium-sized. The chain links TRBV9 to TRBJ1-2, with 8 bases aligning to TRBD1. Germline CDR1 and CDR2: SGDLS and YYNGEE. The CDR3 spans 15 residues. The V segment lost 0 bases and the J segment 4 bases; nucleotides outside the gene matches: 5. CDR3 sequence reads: CASSVEGQGTYGYTF. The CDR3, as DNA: TGTGCCAGCAGCGTAGAAGGACAGGGCACCTATGGCTACACCTTC.

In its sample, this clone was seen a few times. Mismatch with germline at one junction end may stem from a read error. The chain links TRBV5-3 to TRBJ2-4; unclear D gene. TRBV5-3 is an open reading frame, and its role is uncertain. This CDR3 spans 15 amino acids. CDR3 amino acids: CASSSEELAKNIQYF. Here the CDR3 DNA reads TGTGCCAGCAGCTCTGAAGAATTAGCCAAAAACATTCAGTACTTC.

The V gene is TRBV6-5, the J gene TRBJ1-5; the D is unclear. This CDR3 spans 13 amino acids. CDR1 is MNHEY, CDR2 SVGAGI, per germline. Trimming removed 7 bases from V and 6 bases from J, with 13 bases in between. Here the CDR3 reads CASNIPTGQPQHF. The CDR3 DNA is TGTGCCAGCAACATACCGACTGGTCAGCCCCAGCATTTT.

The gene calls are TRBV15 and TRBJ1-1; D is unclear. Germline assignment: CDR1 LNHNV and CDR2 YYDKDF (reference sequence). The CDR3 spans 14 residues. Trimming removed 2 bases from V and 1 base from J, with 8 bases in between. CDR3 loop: CATSRLRSNTEAFF. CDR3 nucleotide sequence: TGTGCCACCAGCAGACTTCGATCGAACACTGAAGCTTTCTTT.

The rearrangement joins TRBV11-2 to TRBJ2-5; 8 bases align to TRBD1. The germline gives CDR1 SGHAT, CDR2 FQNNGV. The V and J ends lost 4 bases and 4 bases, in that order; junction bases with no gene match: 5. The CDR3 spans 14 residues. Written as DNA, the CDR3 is TGTGCCAGCAGCTCGCAGGGGGCTGGAGAGACCCAGTACTTC. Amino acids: CASSSQGAGETQYF.

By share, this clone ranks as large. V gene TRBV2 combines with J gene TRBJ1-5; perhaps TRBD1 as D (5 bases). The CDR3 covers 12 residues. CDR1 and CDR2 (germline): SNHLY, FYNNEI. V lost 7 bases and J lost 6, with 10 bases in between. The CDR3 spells CASTQGSQPQHF. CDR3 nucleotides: TGTGCCAGCACCCAGGGAAGTCAGCCCCAGCATTTT.

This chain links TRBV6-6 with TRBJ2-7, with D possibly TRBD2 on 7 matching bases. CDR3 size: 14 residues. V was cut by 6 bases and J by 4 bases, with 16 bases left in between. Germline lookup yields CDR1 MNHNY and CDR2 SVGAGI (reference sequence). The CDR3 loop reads CASSPPGEGYEQYF. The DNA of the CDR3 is TGTGCCAGCAGCCCTCCAGGGGAGGGGTACGAGCAGTACTTC.

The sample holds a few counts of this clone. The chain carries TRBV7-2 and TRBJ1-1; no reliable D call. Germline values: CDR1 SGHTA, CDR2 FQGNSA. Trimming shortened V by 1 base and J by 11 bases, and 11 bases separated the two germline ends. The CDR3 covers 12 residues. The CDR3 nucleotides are TGTGCCAGCAGCTTAGGTAAAGGGTCGGCTTTCTTT. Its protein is CASSLGKGSAFF.

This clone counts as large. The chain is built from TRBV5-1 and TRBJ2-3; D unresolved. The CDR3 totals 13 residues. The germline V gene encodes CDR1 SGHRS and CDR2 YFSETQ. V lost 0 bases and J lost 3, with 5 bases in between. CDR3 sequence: CASSLDWTDTQYF. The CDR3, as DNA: TGCGCCAGCAGCTTGGATTGGACAGATACGCAGTATTTT.

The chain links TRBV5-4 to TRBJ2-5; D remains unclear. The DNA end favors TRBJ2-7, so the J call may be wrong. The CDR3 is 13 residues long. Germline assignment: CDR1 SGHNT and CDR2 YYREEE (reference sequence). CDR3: CASSLGRDYEQYF. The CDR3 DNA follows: TGTGCCAGCAGCTTGGGTAGAGACTACGAGCAGTACTTC.

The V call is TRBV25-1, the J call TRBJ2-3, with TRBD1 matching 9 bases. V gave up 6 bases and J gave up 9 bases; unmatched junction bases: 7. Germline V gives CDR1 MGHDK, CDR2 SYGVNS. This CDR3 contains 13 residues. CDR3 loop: CASRRTGGETQYF. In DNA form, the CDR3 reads TGTGCCAGCAGGAGAACAGGGGGCGAAACGCAGTATTTT.

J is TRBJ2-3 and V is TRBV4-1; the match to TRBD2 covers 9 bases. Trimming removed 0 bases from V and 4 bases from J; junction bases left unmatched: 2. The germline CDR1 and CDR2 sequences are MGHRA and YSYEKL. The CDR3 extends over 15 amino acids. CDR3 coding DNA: TGCGCCAGCAGCCAAGATGGCGGGGGGGCAGATACGCAGTATTTT. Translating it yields CASSQDGGGADTQYF.

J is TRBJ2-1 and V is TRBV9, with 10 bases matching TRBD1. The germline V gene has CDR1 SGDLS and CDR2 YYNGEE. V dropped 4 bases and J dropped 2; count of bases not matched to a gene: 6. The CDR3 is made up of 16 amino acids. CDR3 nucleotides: TGTGCCAGCAGCCGTCGGGACAGGGGACCCTACAATGAGCAGTTCTTC. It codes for CASSRRDRGPYNEQFF.

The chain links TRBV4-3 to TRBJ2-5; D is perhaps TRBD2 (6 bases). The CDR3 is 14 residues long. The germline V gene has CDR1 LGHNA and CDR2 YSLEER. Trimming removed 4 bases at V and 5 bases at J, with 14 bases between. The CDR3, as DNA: TGCGCCAGCAGCCCGTTGGAGGGGCGGGAGACCCAGTACTTC. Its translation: CASSPLEGRETQYF.

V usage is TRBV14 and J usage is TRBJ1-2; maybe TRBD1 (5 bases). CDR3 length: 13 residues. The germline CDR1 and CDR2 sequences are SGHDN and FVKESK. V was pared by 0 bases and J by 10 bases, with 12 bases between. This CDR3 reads CASSQDMDNDYTF. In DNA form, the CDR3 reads TGTGCCAGCAGCCAAGACATGGACAATGACTACACCTTC.

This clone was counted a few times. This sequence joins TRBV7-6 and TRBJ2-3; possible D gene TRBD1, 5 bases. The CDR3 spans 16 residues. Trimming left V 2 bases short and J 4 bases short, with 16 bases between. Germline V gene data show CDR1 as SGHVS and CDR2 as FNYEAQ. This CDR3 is CASSLFGLGASDTQYF. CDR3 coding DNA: TGTGCCAGCAGCTTATTTGGGCTAGGGGCCTCAGATACGCAGTATTTT. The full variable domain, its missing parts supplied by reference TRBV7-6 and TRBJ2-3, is GAGVSQSPRYKVTKRGQDVALRCDPISGHVSLYWYRQALGQGPEFLTYFNYEAQQDKSGLPNDRFSAERPEGSISTLTIQRTEQRDSAMYRCASSLFGLGASDTQYFGPGTRLTVL.

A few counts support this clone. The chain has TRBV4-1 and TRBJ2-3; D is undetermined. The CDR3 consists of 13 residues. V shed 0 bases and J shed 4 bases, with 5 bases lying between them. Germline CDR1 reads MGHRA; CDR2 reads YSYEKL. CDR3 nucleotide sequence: TGCGCCAGCAGCCAAGATTCCGCAGATACGCAGTATTTT. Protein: CASSQDSADTQYF.

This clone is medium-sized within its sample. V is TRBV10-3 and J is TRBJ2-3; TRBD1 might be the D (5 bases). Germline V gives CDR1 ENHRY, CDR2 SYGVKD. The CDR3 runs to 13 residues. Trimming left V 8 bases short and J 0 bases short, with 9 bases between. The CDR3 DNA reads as TGTGCCATCGCAGCAGGGAGCACAGATACGCAGTATTTT. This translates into CAIAAGSTDTQYF.